This T cell receptor (beta chain) was identified in a study of human T cells and chemical hapten exposure. Turning to the study itself: Minor pooled library volume differences mainly drove per-sample TCR yield variation. Whole-study findings and limits: Once DPC sensitization occurred, TCRs above 1 in 1000 frequency showed no change. Donors in the study had alopecia, meaning their immune response may differ from healthy people's.

Library construction involved attaching unique molecular identifiers to individual cDNA molecules, which allowed quantitative, reproducible TCR counting. Via MiXCR, TCRdb re-called the RACE reads, giving one row per CDR3 protein. This sample carries nearly 110,000 distinct CDR3 sequences, roughly 12% of them seen once, and the ten largest clones take 1.6%. Time point denoted: pre-sensitization, week 0. Sample treatment: therapeutic diphenylcyclopropenone sensitization with weekly scalp DPC. In this sample, this clonotype turned up a few times. Its antigen is undetermined. The material was whole blood, obtained in connection with sensitization to the hapten diphenylcyclopropenone (DPC). The sequence derives from a woman between 45 and 65 years old with alopecia areata. Some clones in this sample may be carry-over from other donors' samples.

The CDR3 DNA reads as TGTGCCAGCTCACCACGGTCTAGCGGGGGCAACACCGGGGAGCTGTTTTTT. The encoded protein is CASSPRSSGGNTGELFF. The genes are TRBV18 and TRBJ2-2; 10 bases line up with TRBD2. V gave up 1 base and J gave up 2 bases; unmatched junction bases: 4. CDR3 length: 17 amino acids. Per the germline V gene, CDR1 is KGHSH and CDR2 is LQKENI.